This entry lists 19 T cell receptor beta chains sequenced from one sample in a study of cytomegalovirus exposure and HLA in healthy donors. Primers: 60 Vbeta forward and 13 Jbeta reverse. TCRdb's table, derived via immunoSEQ multiplex PCR, lists solely in-frame clones and lacks some. The sample yields 140,000 to 150,000 clones, about two thirds seen once. Sequencing was carried out using PBMCs. Receptor source: a man between 35 and 55 years old in good health and CMV-seronegative.

The rearrangement uses TRBV19 and TRBJ2-7; 10 bases line up with TRBD1. CDR1 is LNHDA, CDR2 SQIVND, per germline (reference sequence). CDR3 size: 15 residues. The V segment lost 8 bases and the J segment 5 bases; nucleotides outside the gene matches: 12. CDR3 sequence (DNA): TGTGCCAGTGTGGGGTCTAGACAGGGGGCCCACGAGCAGTACTTC. Encoded protein: CASVGSRQGAHEQYF.

J is TRBJ2-5 and V is TRBV5-4; D remains ambiguous. V was shortened by 0 bases and J by 5 bases, with 11 bases between the two germline ends. The CDR3 loop spans 14 amino acids. Germline V CDR1 and CDR2: SGHNT, YYREEE (reference sequence). The CDR3 reads CASSLDLSGETQYF. The CDR3 nucleotides are TGTGCCAGCAGCTTGGATCTGTCCGGGGAGACCCAGTACTTC.

CDR3 protein: CASSVGAYNEQFF. The CDR3 coding sequence is TGTGCCAGCAGCGTAGGAGCCTACAATGAGCAGTTCTTC. This chain joins TRBV9 and TRBJ2-1; no firm D call. Trimming cost V 0 bases and J 2 bases, with 3 bases left between them. The germline gives CDR1 SGDLS, CDR2 YYNGEE. This CDR3 region has 13 residues. Complete variable domain (other parts from reference TRBV9 and TRBJ2-1): DSGVTQTPKHLITATGQRVTLRCSPRSGDLSVYWYQQSLDQGLQFLIQYYNGEERAKGNILERFSAQQFPDLHSELNLSSLELGDSALYFCASSVGAYNEQFFGPGTRLTVL.

In its sample, this clone was seen a few times. CDR3 residues: CASTRTNEKLFF. The DNA of the CDR3 is TGTGCCAGCACCAGAACTAATGAAAAACTGTTTTTT. The V gene is TRBV6-1, the J gene TRBJ1-4, with no clear D. Germline CDR1 MNHNS, CDR2 SASEGT. The length of the CDR3 is 12 residues. V was shortened by 7 bases and J by 1 base, with 4 bases between the two germline ends.

The chain joins TRBV5-6 to TRBJ2-1; D is undetermined. Germline V gene sequence: CDR1 SGHDT, CDR2 YYEEEE. The CDR3 sequence is 14 residues long. V lost 2 bases, J lost 4 bases, and 10 bases lay in between. Here the CDR3 reads CASSFEAEYNEQFF. The CDR3 nucleotides read TGTGCCAGCAGCTTCGAGGCAGAATACAATGAGCAGTTCTTC. The whole variable domain, remainder taken from reference TRBV5-6 and TRBJ2-1, is DAGVTQSPTHLIKTRGQQVTLRCSPKSGHDTVSWYQQALGQGPQFIFQYYEEEERQRGNFPDRFSGHQFPNYSSELNVNALLLGDSALYLCASSFEAEYNEQFFGPGTRLTVL.

V and J are TRBV4-3 and TRBJ2-2, with 9 nucleotides matching TRBD1. Germline V gene lookup returns CDR1 LGHNA and CDR2 YSLEER. The CDR3 has 17 residues. V was pared by 3 bases and J by 4 bases, with 9 bases of the junction left unmatched. CDR3 residues: CASSHDTGTGTTGELFF. For the CDR3, the DNA is TGCGCCAGCAGCCACGACACCGGGACAGGGACCACCGGGGAGCTGTTTTTT.

V usage is TRBV5-1 and J usage is TRBJ2-7, with 7 bases aligning to TRBD2. Germline CDR1 and CDR2: SGHRS and YFSETQ. J gave up 3 bases and V 4 bases, and 7 bases lay outside the gene matches. The CDR3 loop spans 14 amino acids. The CDR3 DNA reads as TGCGCCAGCAGCCTCGGACTAGTAGACTACGAGCAGTACTTC. Encoded protein: CASSLGLVDYEQYF.

This chain uses TRBV7-3 with TRBJ2-3; 7 positions agree with TRBD1. Germline assignment: CDR1 SGHTA and CDR2 FQGTGA. The CDR3 is 15 amino acids. The ends lost 0 bases at V and 8 bases at J; junction bases unmatched: 8. This chain's CDR3 is CASSLTSSSGGTQYF. CDR3 DNA sequence: TGTGCCAGCAGCTTAACGTCGTCCTCAGGGGGTACGCAGTATTTT.

The chain couples TRBV5-1 to TRBJ1-2; a weak D match, TRBD1 (6 bases). The CDR3 covers 15 residues. V gave up 0 bases and J gave up 8 bases, with 17 bases separating them. Germline loops: CDR1 SGHRS, CDR2 YFSETQ. CDR3 sequence reads: CASSLVSAGVSGYTF. In nucleotides, the CDR3 is TGCGCCAGCAGCTTGGTATCCGCAGGGGTTAGCGGCTACACCTTC.

J is TRBJ2-2 and V is TRBV7-2, with D unresolved. Germline V gene sequence: CDR1 SGHTA, CDR2 FQGNSA. This CDR3 comprises 15 residues. The ends were cut back, 6 bases at V and 0 bases at J, with 11 bases in the middle. DNA for the CDR3: TGTGCCAGCAGTCTTCGCAGAACGAACACCGGGGAGCTGTTTTTT. Its protein product is CASSLRRTNTGELFF.

This sequence joins TRBV5-1 and TRBJ2-2; D is ambiguous. V lost 1 base, J lost 7 bases, and 14 bases lay in between. CDR1 and CDR2 (germline): SGHRS, YFSETQ. This CDR3 has 15 residues. CDR3 DNA sequence: TGCGCCAGCAGCTTGACAGTAGTGGTTAACGGGGAGCTGTTTTTT. Its translation: CASSLTVVVNGELFF.

The rearrangement links TRBV28 to TRBJ2-1; 9 nucleotides match TRBD2. Germline V gene sequence: CDR1 MDHEN, CDR2 SYDVKM. V was clipped by 8 bases and J by 4 bases; unmatched bases: 12. CDR3 length: 16 residues. The DNA of the CDR3 is TGTGCCAGCCAGGGGACTAGCCCCGAAGTTTACAATGAGCAGTTCTTC. This gives the protein CASQGTSPEVYNEQFF.

V gene TRBV13 combines with J gene TRBJ2-4, with 7 nucleotides matching TRBD2. V gave up 1 base and J gave up 4 bases; unmatched junction bases: 1. The CDR3 is 14 amino acids. Germline V gene sequence: CDR1 PRHDT, CDR2 FYEKMQ (reference sequence). CDR3 sequence reads: CASSLVGGKNIQYF. The CDR3 DNA reads as TGTGCCAGCAGCTTAGTCGGGGGGAAAAACATTCAGTACTTC.

The CDR3, as DNA: TGTGCCAGCAGCAACCTCCTGCTGAGGACAAAAGTTAGCACTGAAGCTTTCTTT. The encoded protein is CASSNLLLRTKVSTEAFF. The chain couples TRBV27 to TRBJ1-1; possibly TRBD1 for D (5 bases). The germline CDR1 and CDR2 sequences are MNHEY and SMNVEV (reference sequence). The CDR3 contains 18 residues. Trimming removed 6 bases at V and 4 bases at J, with 27 bases between.

V gene TRBV2 combines with J gene TRBJ2-7; TRBD2 matches at 8 bases. CDR1 SNHLY and CDR2 FYNNEI come from the germline V gene. V dropped 0 bases and J dropped 2; count of bases not matched to a gene: 3. This CDR3 comprises 15 residues. CDR3 bases: TGTGCCAGCAGTGAAGCGACGACTAGCGCCTACGAGCAGTACTTC. Residues: CASSEATTSAYEQYF.

The genes are TRBV6-1 and TRBJ2-7, with TRBD2 matching over 12 bases. Germline assignment: CDR1 MNHNS and CDR2 SASEGT. The CDR3 totals 15 residues. Trimming took 5 bases from V and 3 from J; bases not matched to a gene: 5. The chain's CDR3 is CASSPSTSGGYEQYF. CDR3 DNA sequence: TGTGCCAGCAGTCCGTCGACTAGCGGGGGCTACGAGCAGTACTTC.

The chain employs TRBV6-1 and TRBJ2-3; 9 nucleotides align to TRBD1. V lost 5 bases, J lost 3 bases, and 3 bases stayed unmatched. The CDR3 has 14 residues. The germline V gene encodes CDR1 MNHNS and CDR2 SASEGT. The CDR3 nucleotides read TGTGCCAGCAGTAAAGGACAGGGGACAGATACGCAGTATTTT. Translation gives CASSKGQGTDTQYF.

V usage is TRBV19 and J usage is TRBJ1-1, with a tentative D call TRBD1 (6 bases). The CDR3 sequence is 14 residues long. V lost 1 base and J lost 4, with 10 bases in between. The V gene's germline CDR1 is LNHDA and CDR2 SQIVND (reference sequence). CDR3 in DNA: TGTGCCAGTAGTATAGGGGGGCCGGGCACTGAAGCTTTCTTT. This sequence encodes CASSIGGPGTEAFF.

This chain links TRBV2 with TRBJ2-7, with D possibly being TRBD2 (5 bases). Germline CDR1 reads SNHLY; CDR2 reads FYNNEI. Trimming removed 8 bases at V and 7 bases at J, with 18 bases between. The CDR3 is made up of 13 amino acids. DNA of the CDR3: TGTGCCAGCTGCTCCGGGCAGACTACAGAGCAGTACTTC. Protein: CASCSGQTTEQYF.